These 22 T cell receptor beta chains originate from one sample sequenced in a study of T cell responses to AZD1222 COVID-19 vaccine. Measured with immunoSEQ multiplex PCR; TCRdb has only the in-frame clones, and not every one. The sample lists 75,000 to 90,000 clones; approximately 78% were seen once. This specimen consisted of peripheral blood, obtained on day 0 of AZD1222 vaccination. The receptor source for this set is an adult in good health.

The chain links TRBV3-1 (or the pseudogene TRBV3-2) to TRBJ2-4, with unresolved D. Per germline, CDR1 LGHDT and CDR2 YNNKEL (reference sequence). With 1 base removed from V and 0 bases from J, the gap between germline ends came to 13 bases. The CDR3 is made up of 17 amino acids. The CDR3 DNA reads TGTGCCAGCAGCCAAGGGGGTGGGGTTGTAGCCAAAAACATTCAGTACTTC. It codes for CASSQGGGVVAKNIQYF.

This clone was seen a handful of times. This sequence joins TRBV18 and TRBJ1-3; unclear D gene. V gave up 2 bases and J gave up 1 base, with 9 bases separating them. Germline values: CDR1 KGHSH, CDR2 LQKENI. The CDR3 extends over 15 amino acids. Written as DNA, the CDR3 is TGTGCCAGCTCACCATCCTACGGGTCTGGAAACACCATATATTTT. Its protein is CASSPSYGSGNTIYF.

The rearrangement uses TRBV6-5 and TRBJ1-2; tentatively, D is TRBD1 (5 bases). The CDR3 contains 13 residues. V gave up 5 bases and J gave up 2 bases, with 9 bases separating them. Germline V gene data show CDR1 as MNHEY and CDR2 as SVGAGI. For the CDR3, the DNA is TGTGCCAGCAGTAGGGACGGAAACTATGGCTACACCTTC. Translation gives CASSRDGNYGYTF.

J is TRBJ2-5 and V is TRBV9, with 8 positions matching TRBD2. The CDR3 runs 16 residues. Germline values: CDR1 SGDLS, CDR2 YYNGEE. The ends lost 3 bases at V and 2 bases at J; junction bases unmatched: 9. CDR3 DNA sequence: TGTGCCAGCAGCGCGGGGGGGCTCTCGGGACAAGAGACCCAGTACTTC. It yields the protein CASSAGGLSGQETQYF.

The V gene is TRBV2, the J gene TRBJ2-7; 9 bases agree with TRBD2. The CDR3 runs 14 residues. Per germline, CDR1 SNHLY and CDR2 FYNNEI. J was trimmed by 4 bases and V by 3 bases; bases with no gene match: 4. CDR3 DNA: TGTGCCAGCAGTGAGGCGGGAGGGCCATACGAGCAGTACTTC. Translated: CASSEAGGPYEQYF.

V and J are TRBV10-2 and TRBJ2-7, with 10 bases lining up with TRBD2. The germline CDR1 and CDR2 sequences are WSHSY and SAAADI. The CDR3 consists of 14 residues. Trimming at V came to 6 bases and at J to 2 bases, leaving 4 bases not matched to a gene. In DNA form, the CDR3 reads TGCGCCAGCAGAGCGGGAGGGCCCCCCTACGAGCAGTACTTC. As protein: CASRAGGPPYEQYF.

This chain joins TRBV24-1 and TRBJ1-1; possibly TRBD1 for D (5 bases). The V gene lost 9 bases and the J gene lost 0 bases, with 22 bases spanning the gap. Germline V gives CDR1 KGHDR, CDR2 SFDVKD. The CDR3 is made up of 17 amino acids. CDR3 loop: CATVGVHRTGMNTEAFF. CDR3 bases: TGTGCCACCGTGGGGGTACATAGGACCGGTATGAACACTGAAGCTTTCTTT.

This clone was picked up one time. The chain recombines TRBV3-1 (or the pseudogene TRBV3-2) with TRBJ2-1; TRBD2 matches at 15 bases. CDR3 length: 16 residues. Germline trimming cut 5 bases from V and 7 bases from J; bases unmatched to any gene: 6. Germline values: CDR1 LGHDT, CDR2 YNNKEL (reference sequence). This chain's CDR3 is CASSSRTSGRANEQFF. In DNA form, the CDR3 reads TGTGCCAGCAGCTCCCGGACTAGCGGGAGGGCGAATGAGCAGTTCTTC.

The rearrangement uses TRBV9 and TRBJ1-2; TRBD1 aligns across 7 bases. J lost 0 bases, V lost 3 bases, and 5 bases had no gene match. The CDR3 has 15 amino acids. Germline CDR1 reads SGDLS; CDR2 reads YYNGEE. CDR3 loop: CASSEGTATNYGYTF. The CDR3 nucleotides are TGTGCCAGCAGCGAGGGGACAGCTACTAACTATGGCTACACCTTC.

The gene calls are TRBV10-3 and TRBJ2-7, with 10 bases lining up with TRBD1. The CDR3 has 14 amino acids. Germline V gene data show CDR1 as ENHRY and CDR2 as SYGVKD. Germline trimming cut 8 bases from V and 3 bases from J; bases unmatched to any gene: 7. The CDR3 DNA is TGTGCCATCGCGGCGACAGGGGGCCTCTACGAGCAGTACTTC. It yields the protein CAIAATGGLYEQYF.

The rearrangement joins TRBV2 to TRBJ1-5, with a possible D match to TRBD1 (6 bases). Germline V gives CDR1 SNHLY, CDR2 FYNNEI. The CDR3 is 13 residues long. Trimming stripped 9 bases from V and 3 bases from J, with 12 bases between. CDR3 DNA sequence: TGTGCCAGTCAAGGACAGACCAATCAGCCCCAGCATTTT. Translating it yields CASQGQTNQPQHF.

This clone was counted once. The V call is TRBV5-1, the J call TRBJ1-6, with D unresolved. Germline CDR1 reads SGHRS; CDR2 reads YFSETQ. Trimming cost V 5 bases and J 7 bases, with 10 bases left between them. CDR3 length: 13 amino acids. In nucleotides, the CDR3 is TGCGCCAGCAGTCCAGTAACCAATTCACCCCTCCACTTT. Its protein is CASSPVTNSPLHF.

The CDR3 bases are TGTGCCAGCGGGACTAGGGGGGCGAGTGGCTACACCTTC. This gives the protein CASGTRGASGYTF. The genes are TRBV25-1 and TRBJ1-2; D possibly corresponds to TRBD1 (6 bases). Deletions cut 8 bases from V and 7 bases from J, with 17 bases between. The CDR3 has 13 amino acids. Looked up from germline, CDR1 is MGHDK and CDR2 is SYGVNS.

The V and J genes are TRBV19 and TRBJ1-5, with a possible D match to TRBD1 (6 bases). Trimming pared 2 bases from V and 5 bases from J, leaving 7 bases between. CDR1 and CDR2 from the germline V gene are LNHDA and SQIVND (reference sequence). This CDR3 contains 13 residues. In DNA form, the CDR3 reads TGTGCCAGTAGTATAAGGACAGATCAGCCCCAGCATTTT. Its translation is CASSIRTDQPQHF. Full variable domain (rest looked up from reference TRBV19 and TRBJ1-5): DGGITQSPKYLFRKEGQNVTLSCEQNLNHDAMYWYRQDPGQGLRLIYYSQIVNDFQKGDIAEGYSVSREKKESFPLTVTSAQKNPTAFYLCASSIRTDQPQHFGDGTRLSIL.

This clone was detected only once. The rearrangement links TRBV28 to TRBJ2-3, with unresolved D. Trimming left V 5 bases short and J 5 bases short, with 11 bases between. This CDR3 region has 13 residues. The germline V gene encodes CDR1 MDHEN and CDR2 SYDVKM. The CDR3 sequence is CASSILPVDTQYF. CDR3 nucleotides: TGTGCCAGCAGTATTCTGCCGGTAGATACGCAGTATTTT.

The rearrangement links TRBV28 to TRBJ2-5, with TRBD2 matching over 7 bases. Germline V CDR1 and CDR2: MDHEN, SYDVKM. The CDR3 sequence is 14 residues long. The trim removed 2 bases at V and 3 bases at J, leaving 3 bases unmatched. The CDR3 region is CASSLAGREETQYF. The CDR3 DNA follows: TGTGCCAGCAGTTTAGCAGGGAGGGAAGAGACCCAGTACTTC. Looking up the rest from reference TRBV28 and TRBJ2-5 gives the full variable domain: DVKVTQSSRYLVKRTGEKVFLECVQDMDHENMFWYRQDPGLGLRLIYFSYDVKMKEKGDIPEGYSVSREKKERFSLILESASTNQTSMYLCASSLAGREETQYFGPGTRLLVL.

This clone was detected only once. V is TRBV19 and J is TRBJ1-6, with D unresolved. Trimming stripped 4 bases from V and 9 bases from J, with 10 bases between. CDR3 length: 13 residues. In germline, CDR1 is LNHDA, CDR2 SQIVND (reference sequence). The DNA for the CDR3 is TGTGCCAGTAGTAGCGGTTGGGGTTCACCCCTCCACTTT. It translates to CASSSGWGSPLHF.

The J gene is TRBJ1-5, the V gene TRBV28; D perhaps matches TRBD1 (5 bases). The CDR3 contains 16 residues. With 7 bases removed from V and 3 bases from J, the gap between germline ends came to 19 bases. Germline lookup yields CDR1 MDHEN and CDR2 SYDVKM. The CDR3 bases are TGTGCCAGCACGACTCTGTTGGGGGGGTACAATCAGCCCCAGCATTTT. Protein product: CASTTLLGGYNQPQHF. Full variable domain (missing parts from reference TRBV28 and TRBJ1-5): DVKVTQSSRYLVKRTGEKVFLECVQDMDHENMFWYRQDPGLGLRLIYFSYDVKMKEKGDIPEGYSVSREKKERFSLILESASTNQTSMYLCASTTLLGGYNQPQHFGDGTRLSIL.

The chain employs TRBV5-1 and TRBJ2-1; 9 bases fit TRBD1. This CDR3 comprises 14 residues. In germline, CDR1 is SGHRS, CDR2 YFSETQ. V lost 4 bases and J lost 4; bases outside the gene matches: 3. The CDR3 nucleotides read TGCGCCAGCAGCCCTGGACAGGGGTACAATGAGCAGTTCTTC. Its protein is CASSPGQGYNEQFF.

The V call is TRBV6-1, the J call TRBJ2-7; maybe TRBD1 (5 bases). The CDR3 contains 12 residues. V lost 2 bases and J lost 4, with 6 bases in between. Germline loops: CDR1 MNHNS, CDR2 SASEGT. CDR3 sequence reads: CASSEPGYEQYF. The CDR3 DNA reads TGTGCCAGCAGTGAACCAGGGTACGAGCAGTACTTC.

The chain is built from TRBV12-2 and TRBJ2-1; whether TRBD2, the table's D call, matches the DNA was not checked. TRBV12-2 is deemed a pseudogene. This CDR3 contains 18 residues. This CDR3 reads CASRLVGTGLRSYNEQFF. The CDR3 DNA follows: TGTGCAAGTCGCTTAGTAGGGACGGGACTCCGTTCCTACAATGAGCAGTTCTTC.

This clone was recorded a few times. The chain has TRBV7-2 and TRBJ2-1; D possibly corresponds to TRBD2 (6 bases). This CDR3 has 14 residues. The V and J ends lost 4 bases and 5 bases respectively, with 12 bases between them. Germline V gene sequence: CDR1 SGHTA, CDR2 FQGNSA. Written as DNA, the CDR3 is TGTGCCAGCAGCTCAAGGACGGGAGACAATGAGCAGTTCTTC. It encodes CASSSRTGDNEQFF.